This T cell receptor (beta chain) stems from a study of cytomegalovirus exposure and HLA in healthy donors. About the research overall: Genotyping showed around four fifths of 300 to 450 donors falling in the Caucasian-associated ancestry cluster.

With respect to this clone: The antigen is not known.

Trimming removed 5 bases from V and 11 bases from J, with 12 bases in between. This CDR3 has 11 residues. Germline CDR1 is MNHEY and CDR2 is SVGAGI. Study conclusions and caveats: In terms of immune exposure information, only CMV serostatus was available. Presence/absence analyses assumed roughly uniform sequencing depth across donors, which may not hold. Follow-up analysis found HLA locus-dependent TCR association rates, highest for DRB1 and lowest for HLA-C.

The PCR employed 60 Vbeta primers together with 13 Jbeta primers. TCRdb's table, derived via immunoSEQ multiplex PCR, lists solely in-frame clones and lacks some. The sample holds more than 60,000 clones. The source of this sequence is a boy between 10 and 17 years old in good health and CMV-seronegative. What was sequenced was PBMCs. The chain links TRBV6-5 to TRBJ1-1, with unresolved D. The CDR3 here is CASSEGGHAFF. CDR3 DNA sequence: TGTGCCAGCAGTGAAGGAGGTCACGCTTTCTTT.